Listed below are T cell receptor beta chains from one sample, sequenced in a study of blood T cell repertoires in COVID-19. TCRdb's copy holds only in-frame clones and misses some; the assay was immunoSEQ multiplex PCR. The table records 200,000 to 250,000 clones, 84% of them present only once. Sequencing was carried out using peripheral blood. Receptors originate from a woman of 80 years or more with COVID-19, enrolled during active disease. Both conserved end residues are part of each CDR3. A D gene is named only where the DNA matches it firmly. Not all rows give a size; the values are once, few, many and, for expanded clones, a class.

V gene: TRBV6-5; clone size: .; D gene: TRBD1; J gene: TRBJ1-2; CDR3 protein: CASSQRQGKDGYTF; CDR3 DNA: TGTGCCAGCAGTCAAAGACAGGGAAAGGATGGCTACACCTTC
V gene: TRBV5-1; clone size: .; D gene: .; J gene: TRBJ1-6; CDR3 protein: CASSLGTDYNSPLHF; CDR3 DNA: TGCGCCAGCAGCTTGGGTACAGATTATAATTCACCCCTCCACTTT
V gene: TRBV9; clone size: .; D gene: TRBD2; J gene: TRBJ2-5; CDR3 protein: CASSPGTSGGLGETQYF; CDR3 DNA: TGTGCCAGCAGCCCGGGGACTAGCGGGGGCCTCGGGGAGACCCAGTACTTC
V gene: TRBV6-5; clone size: .; D gene: .; J gene: TRBJ1-1; CDR3 protein: CASSYSISGNTEAFF; CDR3 DNA: TGTGCCAGCAGTTACTCGATCAGTGGGAACACTGAAGCTTTCTTT
V gene: TRBV7-9; clone size: .; D gene: .; J gene: TRBJ1-1; CDR3 protein: CASSSNPGGFHTEAFF; CDR3 DNA: TGTGCCAGCAGCTCAAACCCCGGCGGGTTTCACACTGAAGCTTTCTTT
V gene: TRBV7-2; clone size: few; D gene: TRBD2; J gene: TRBJ2-5; CDR3 protein: CASSREAGEQETQYF; CDR3 DNA: TGTGCCAGCAGCAGGGAGGCGGGGGAGCAAGAGACCCAGTACTTC
V gene: TRBV4-1; clone size: .; D gene: .; J gene: TRBJ1-1; CDR3 protein: CASSMRTLPSTEAFF; CDR3 DNA: TGCGCCAGCAGCATGCGGACACTGCCCTCGACTGAAGCTTTCTTT
V gene: TRBV19; clone size: once; D gene: TRBD1; J gene: TRBJ2-3; CDR3 protein: CASSVDRGQGDTQYF; CDR3 DNA: TGTGCCAGTAGTGTTGACAGGGGGCAGGGAGATACGCAGTATTTT
V gene: TRBV29-1; clone size: .; D gene: .; J gene: TRBJ1-2; CDR3 protein: CSVEERGDF; CDR3 DNA: TGCAGCGTTGAGGAACGCGGAGACTTC
V gene: TRBV30; clone size: once; D gene: TRBD1; J gene: TRBJ2-7; CDR3 protein: CAWRVLYGQGTYEQYF; CDR3 DNA: TGTGCCTGGAGGGTTTTATACGGACAGGGTACCTACGAGCAGTACTTC
V gene: TRBV10-3; clone size: .; D gene: TRBD2; J gene: TRBJ2-2; CDR3 protein: CAIRAGGFTGELFF; CDR3 DNA: TGTGCCATCAGAGCGGGGGGGTTCACCGGGGAGCTGTTTTTT
V gene: TRBV5-5; clone size: .; D gene: .; J gene: TRBJ1-1; CDR3 protein: CASGTAGLAEAFF; CDR3 DNA: TGTGCCAGCGGCACAGCGGGATTAGCTGAAGCTTTCTTT
V gene: TRBV6-5; clone size: .; D gene: .; J gene: TRBJ1-3; CDR3 protein: CASSRDRTGNTIYF; CDR3 DNA: TGTGCCAGCAGCAGGGATAGAACTGGAAACACCATATATTTT
V gene: TRBV19; clone size: .; D gene: TRBD1; J gene: TRBJ1-2; CDR3 protein: CASSTRQGGFYGYTF; CDR3 DNA: TGTGCCAGTAGTACCCGACAGGGAGGCTTCTATGGCTACACCTTC
V gene: TRBV5-4; clone size: .; D gene: TRBD1; J gene: TRBJ2-4; CDR3 protein: CASSFQGASDIQYF; CDR3 DNA: TGTGCCAGCAGCTTCCAGGGGGCTTCGGACATTCAGTACTTC
V gene: TRBV28; clone size: .; D gene: TRBD1; J gene: TRBJ1-2; CDR3 protein: CASSRGQGRETF; CDR3 DNA: TGTGCCAGCAGCCGGGGACAGGGTCGGGAAACCTTC
V gene: TRBV5-6; clone size: .; D gene: TRBD2; J gene: TRBJ2-5; CDR3 protein: CASSLTYTAGGLETQYF; CDR3 DNA: TGTGCCAGCAGCTTGACATATACAGCGGGGGGTCTCGAGACCCAGTACTTC
V gene: TRBV18; clone size: few; D gene: TRBD1; J gene: TRBJ2-5; CDR3 protein: CASSPTGVEKETQYF; CDR3 DNA: TGTGCCAGCTCACCTACAGGGGTGGAGAAAGAGACCCAGTACTTC
V gene: TRBV4-2; clone size: few; D gene: .; J gene: TRBJ1-3; CDR3 protein: CASSHQRAGTGGNTIYF; CDR3 DNA: TGTGCCAGCAGCCACCAGAGGGCCGGAACGGGGGGAAACACCATATATTTT
V gene: TRBV18; clone size: .; D gene: TRBD2; J gene: TRBJ2-3; CDR3 protein: CASSPSGGGTDTQYF; CDR3 DNA: TGTGCCAGCTCACCGTCGGGGGGGGGCACAGATACGCAGTATTTT
V gene: TRBV3-1/TRBV3-2; clone size: .; D gene: TRBD1; J gene: TRBJ1-1; CDR3 protein: CASSPWTGGANTEAFF; CDR3 DNA: TGTGCCAGCAGCCCTTGGACAGGGGGCGCGAACACTGAAGCTTTCTTT
V gene: TRBV4-1; clone size: .; D gene: TRBD2; J gene: TRBJ2-1; CDR3 protein: CASSRSGVNEQFF; CDR3 DNA: TGCGCCAGCAGTCGGAGCGGGGTCAATGAGCAGTTCTTC
V gene: TRBV15; clone size: .; D gene: TRBD1; J gene: TRBJ1-3; CDR3 protein: CATRTTGGGNTIYF; CDR3 DNA: TGTGCCACCAGAACAACAGGGGGCGGAAACACCATATATTTT
V gene: TRBV11-2; clone size: few; D gene: .; J gene: TRBJ2-5; CDR3 protein: CASSLSPGGQETQYF; CDR3 DNA: TGTGCCAGCAGCTTGTCGCCAGGTGGGCAAGAGACCCAGTACTTC
V gene: TRBV9; clone size: few; D gene: .; J gene: TRBJ2-7; CDR3 protein: CASSVGGYEQYF; CDR3 DNA: TGTGCCAGCAGCGTAGGCGGCTACGAGCAGTACTTC
V gene: TRBV6-5; clone size: .; D gene: .; J gene: TRBJ1-3; CDR3 protein: CASSSSYGNTIYF; CDR3 DNA: TGTGCCAGCAGTTCGTCCTATGGAAACACCATATATTTT
V gene: TRBV7-3; clone size: .; D gene: .; J gene: TRBJ1-2; CDR3 protein: CASSADSNYGYTF; CDR3 DNA: TGTGCCAGCAGCGCCGACAGTAACTATGGCTACACCTTC
V gene: TRBV19; clone size: few; D gene: TRBD1; J gene: TRBJ1-5; CDR3 protein: CASRRRTGEGGQPQHF; CDR3 DNA: TGTGCCAGTAGACGTCGGACAGGGGAAGGGGGCCAGCCCCAGCATTTT
V gene: TRBV28; clone size: once; D gene: .; J gene: TRBJ1-6; CDR3 protein: CASIFSTGTHSPLHF; CDR3 DNA: TGTGCCAGCATTTTCTCCACCGGGACTCATTCACCCCTCCACTTT
V gene: TRBV7-2; clone size: .; D gene: .; J gene: TRBJ1-3; CDR3 protein: CASSQTQGSYTIYF; CDR3 DNA: TGTGCCAGCAGCCAAACGCAGGGGTCATACACCATATATTTT
V gene: TRBV7-9; clone size: .; D gene: TRBD2; J gene: TRBJ2-3; CDR3 protein: CASVPSGTSSDTQYF; CDR3 DNA: TGTGCCAGCGTCCCATCCGGGACTAGTTCAGATACGCAGTATTTT
V gene: TRBV5-1; clone size: .; D gene: TRBD2; J gene: TRBJ2-7; CDR3 protein: CASSASGSGGEQYF; CDR3 DNA: TGCGCCAGCAGCGCCTCGGGGTCGGGAGGCGAGCAGTACTTC
V gene: TRBV10-3; clone size: .; D gene: .; J gene: TRBJ2-5; CDR3 protein: CAIRDVAVQETQYF; CDR3 DNA: TGTGCCATCAGAGACGTAGCGGTCCAAGAGACCCAGTACTTC
V gene: TRBV4-3; clone size: .; D gene: .; J gene: TRBJ2-1; CDR3 protein: CASSQEGGPYNEQFF; CDR3 DNA: TGCGCCAGCAGCCAAGAGGGGGGGCCCTACAATGAGCAGTTCTTC
V gene: TRBV2; clone size: .; D gene: .; J gene: TRBJ1-5; CDR3 protein: CASSSQGLGQPQHF; CDR3 DNA: TGTGCCAGCAGTTCCCAGGGGCTGGGTCAGCCCCAGCATTTT
V gene: TRBV30; clone size: .; D gene: .; J gene: TRBJ2-3; CDR3 protein: CAWSVYRAGDTQYF; CDR3 DNA: TGTGCCTGGAGTGTATACAGGGCGGGAGATACGCAGTATTTT
V gene: TRBV6-5; clone size: .; D gene: .; J gene: TRBJ1-4; CDR3 protein: CASRPGSTNEKLFF; CDR3 DNA: TGTGCCAGCAGGCCAGGGTCAACTAATGAAAAACTGTTTTTT
V gene: TRBV7-3; clone size: .; D gene: .; J gene: TRBJ2-3; CDR3 protein: CASSIIAADTQYF; CDR3 DNA: TGTGCCAGCAGCATTATAGCGGCAGATACGCAGTATTTT
V gene: TRBV2; clone size: .; D gene: TRBD2; J gene: TRBJ2-3; CDR3 protein: CASSSLRGGTDTQYF; CDR3 DNA: TGTGCCAGCAGTTCCCTACGGGGGGGCACAGATACGCAGTATTTT
V gene: TRBV27; clone size: few; D gene: .; J gene: TRBJ2-6; CDR3 protein: CASSLGAAANVLTF; CDR3 DNA: TGTGCCAGCAGTTTAGGGGCTGCGGCCAACGTCCTGACTTTC
V gene: TRBV7-2; clone size: .; D gene: TRBD2; J gene: TRBJ2-3; CDR3 protein: CASSLANWASGGLTDTQYF; CDR3 DNA: TGTGCCAGCAGCTTAGCGAACTGGGCTAGCGGGGGGCTCACAGATACGCAGTATTTT
V gene: TRBV12-3/TRBV12-4; clone size: few; D gene: .; J gene: TRBJ1-2; CDR3 protein: CASSLNTAGYTF; CDR3 DNA: TGTGCCAGCAGTTTAAATACAGCTGGCTACACCTTC
V gene: TRBV24-1; clone size: .; D gene: TRBD1; J gene: TRBJ1-5; CDR3 protein: CATGDRGPQPQHF; CDR3 DNA: TGTGCCACCGGGGACAGGGGGCCTCAGCCCCAGCATTTT
V gene: TRBV6-6; clone size: .; D gene: TRBD1; J gene: TRBJ2-4; CDR3 protein: CASSSTGEVNIQYF; CDR3 DNA: TGTGCCAGCAGTTCGACAGGGGAGGTAAACATTCAGTACTTC
V gene: TRBV11-3; clone size: .; D gene: .; J gene: TRBJ2-6; CDR3 protein: CASSLGTGSGANVLTF; CDR3 DNA: TGTGCCAGCAGCCTAGGCACAGGGTCTGGGGCCAACGTCCTGACTTTC